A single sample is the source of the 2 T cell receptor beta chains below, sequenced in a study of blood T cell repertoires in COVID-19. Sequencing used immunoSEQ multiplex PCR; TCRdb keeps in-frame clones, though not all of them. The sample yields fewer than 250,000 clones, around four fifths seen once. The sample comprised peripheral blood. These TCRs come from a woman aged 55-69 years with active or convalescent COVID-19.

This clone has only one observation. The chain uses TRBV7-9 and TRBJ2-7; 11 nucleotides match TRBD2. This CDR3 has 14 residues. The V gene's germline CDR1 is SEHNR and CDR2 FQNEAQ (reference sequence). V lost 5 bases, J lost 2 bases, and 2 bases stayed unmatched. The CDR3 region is CASSLTSGAYEQYV. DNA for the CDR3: TGTGCCAGCAGCCTGACTAGCGGGGCCTACGAGCAGTACGTC.

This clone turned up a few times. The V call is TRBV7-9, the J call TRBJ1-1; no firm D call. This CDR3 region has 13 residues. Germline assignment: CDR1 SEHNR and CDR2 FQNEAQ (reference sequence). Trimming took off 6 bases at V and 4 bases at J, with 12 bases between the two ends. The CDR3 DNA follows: TGTGCCAGCAGAGCCGAGTTCGGCACTGAAGCTTTCTTT. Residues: CASRAEFGTEAFF.